These 17 T cell receptor beta chains were sequenced from one sample in a study of vaccination and CD4 T cells after COVID-19. The sample's treatment: roughly ten-day PBMC culture with coronavirus spike peptide pools or control peptides (ViraFEST assay). The antigens for these receptors are not known. Cultured CD4+ T cell DNA was sequenced using the Oncomine TCR Beta short-read assay. TCRdb used MiXCR to reprocess the PCR reads, holding one entry per CDR3 protein. Of approximately 19,000 distinct CDR3 sequences in the sample, about 70% were seen once. The sample taken for sequencing was CD4+ T cells from blood, cultured in vitro. The origin of the receptors is a human donor who had recovered from COVID-19.

The chain combines TRBV2 with TRBJ2-2; D ambiguous. V lost 2 bases and J 3 bases, leaving 10 bases between the germline ends. The CDR3 is 15 amino acids. CDR1 is SNHLY and CDR2 is FYNNEI in the germline V gene. This CDR3 reads CASSERLRDTGELFF. CDR3 sequence (DNA): TGTGCCAGCAGTGAAAGGCTCCGGGACACCGGGGAGCTGTTTTTT.

This chain joins TRBV7-9 and TRBJ1-1; the D is unclear. The V and J ends lost 6 bases and 4 bases respectively, with 18 bases between them. CDR3 length equals 15 residues. The germline V gene has CDR1 SEHNR and CDR2 FQNEAQ (reference sequence). DNA of the CDR3: TGTGCCAGCAGGTCCTTTTCTGGGGAGGTCACTGAAGCTTTCTTT. Amino acid sequence: CASRSFSGEVTEAFF.

J is TRBJ2-1 and V is TRBV28; TRBD1 matches at 7 bases. The CDR3 has 15 amino acids. Trimming took 8 bases from V and 7 from J; bases not matched to a gene: 14. CDR1 is MDHEN, CDR2 SYDVKM, per germline. CDR3 region: CASHEGGKYRNEQFF. CDR3 bases: TGTGCCAGCCATGAAGGGGGCAAGTATAGAAATGAGCAGTTCTTC.

Of note for this clonotype: At one boundary the junction diverges from the germline segment, which might be a read error. The chain is built from TRBV6-1 and TRBJ2-3; D is uncertain. The CDR3 is 15 residues long. CDR1 is MNHNS, CDR2 SASEGT, per germline. DNA for the CDR3: TGTGCCATCAGTGGCGCCACCCATAGCACAGATACGCAGTATTTT. Translation: CAISGATHSTDTQYF.

The chain uses TRBV27 and TRBJ1-2, with D possibly TRBD1 on 5 matching bases. Per the germline V gene, CDR1 is MNHEY and CDR2 is SMNVEV (reference sequence). There are 13 residues in the CDR3. V was shortened by 6 bases and J by 7 bases, with 15 bases between the two germline ends. This chain's CDR3 is CASSLVGTIGYTF. The CDR3 DNA follows: TGTGCCAGCAGCCTCGTTGGGACCATTGGCTACACCTTC.

V is TRBV7-9 and J is TRBJ1-1; D not resolved. Germline V gene sequence: CDR1 SEHNR, CDR2 FQNEAQ (reference sequence). The V and J ends lost 3 bases and 0 bases respectively, with 8 bases between them. The CDR3 contains 14 residues. The CDR3 loop is CASSFTGVNTEAFF. The CDR3 DNA is TGTGCCAGCAGCTTTACGGGAGTGAACACTGAAGCTTTCTTT.

V is TRBV7-9 and J is TRBJ2-7, with 11 bases that match TRBD2. Looked up from germline, CDR1 is SEHNR and CDR2 is FQNEAQ (reference sequence). Trimming at V came to 8 bases and at J to 1 base, leaving 7 bases not matched to a gene. The CDR3 is 15 residues long. The CDR3: CASGPTSGTSYEQYF. Written as DNA, the CDR3 is TGTGCCAGCGGGCCGACTAGCGGGACTTCCTACGAGCAGTACTTC.

This chain connects TRBV20-1 to TRBJ1-1; no reliable D call. The germline CDR1 and CDR2 sequences are DFQATT and SNEGSKA (reference sequence). The CDR3 totals 14 residues. The V and J ends lost 6 bases and 7 bases respectively, with 21 bases between them. The CDR3 DNA is TGCAGTGCCCGGGAGCAGTCTATTTTCCGTGAAGCTTTCTTT. Translating it yields CSAREQSIFREAFF.

The chain combines TRBV20-1 with TRBJ2-6; the match to TRBD1 covers 10 bases. V gave up 3 bases and J gave up 0 bases; unmatched junction bases: 5. CDR3 length: 17 amino acids. Germline V lookup: CDR1 DFQATT, CDR2 SNEGSKA (reference sequence). The CDR3 coding sequence is TGCAGTGCTAGGGGACAGGGGCCCCTCTCTGGGGCCAACGTCCTGACTTTC. As protein: CSARGQGPLSGANVLTF.

This clonotype was detected only a few times. This chain links TRBV7-9 with TRBJ2-5; the D gene could be TRBD1 or TRBD2 (5 bases each). Trimming left V 7 bases short and J 2 bases short, with 14 bases between. This CDR3 has 14 amino acids. The germline V gene has CDR1 SEHNR and CDR2 FQNEAQ (reference sequence). CDR3 nucleotides: TGTGCCAGCACTGAGGGGTCCCAGCAAGAGACCCAGTACTTC. Residues: CASTEGSQQETQYF.

A few counts support this clonotype. The chain couples TRBV20-1 to TRBJ1-1; D not certain. The CDR3 loop spans 11 amino acids. The germline V gene has CDR1 DFQATT and CDR2 SNEGSKA (reference sequence). V lost 6 bases, J lost 6 bases, and 11 bases lay in between. CDR3 DNA: TGCAGTGCAAGGAGAGCGGCTGAAGCTTTCTTT. Protein product: CSARRAAEAFF.

In this sample, this clonotype turned up once. The chain combines TRBV11-1 with TRBJ2-7, with D unresolved. Looked up from germline, CDR1 is SGHAT and CDR2 is FQDESV (reference sequence). Trimming shortened V by 3 bases and J by 0 bases, and 12 bases separated the two germline ends. The CDR3 is made up of 15 amino acids. The CDR3 protein is CASSFLPQSSYEQYF. The CDR3 DNA reads TGTGCCAGCAGCTTTTTGCCGCAGAGCTCCTACGAGCAGTACTTC.

This clonotype appeared once. V is TRBV10-3 and J is TRBJ1-2, with 9 positions matching TRBD1. CDR1 and CDR2 (germline): ENHRY, SYGVKD. J lost 8 bases, V lost 6 bases, and 13 bases had no gene match. This CDR3 region has 15 residues. The CDR3 nucleotides are TGTGCCATCAGCAAAGACAGCCCAGGACAGGGGGGCTACACCTTC. Its protein product is CAISKDSPGQGGYTF.

The chain employs TRBV7-2 and TRBJ1-5, with 10 bases fitting TRBD1. The V gene's germline CDR1 is SGHTA and CDR2 FQGNSA. The CDR3 loop spans 16 amino acids. The J segment lost 3 bases and the V segment lost 5 bases, leaving 7 bases of the junction unmatched. Written as DNA, the CDR3 is TGTGCCAGCAGCGGAATGGGACAGGGGAACAATCAGCCCCAGCATTTT. Translating it yields CASSGMGQGNNQPQHF.

V is TRBV20-1 and J is TRBJ1-6; maybe TRBD1 (5 bases). The germline V and J ends were trimmed by 1 base and 6 bases, with 7 bases remaining between them. CDR1 is DFQATT, CDR2 SNEGSKA, per germline (reference sequence). The CDR3 length is 13 residues. The CDR3 here is CSARGQGNSPLHF. The CDR3 DNA is TGCAGTGCTAGAGGTCAGGGTAATTCACCCCTCCACTTT.

This sequence joins TRBV2 and TRBJ1-2; 7 bases agree with TRBD1. The CDR3 has 13 residues. With 7 bases clipped from V and 4 bases from J, the junction kept 6 bases outside the gene matches. Germline V lookup: CDR1 SNHLY, CDR2 FYNNEI. The CDR3 is CASTTQGGYGYTF. The CDR3 DNA follows: TGTGCCAGCACCACGCAGGGGGGCTATGGCTACACCTTC.

J is TRBJ1-5 and V is TRBV18; weak D call: TRBD1 (6 bases). The CDR3 runs 14 residues. Germline V gene sequence: CDR1 KGHSH, CDR2 LQKENI. The germline V and J ends were trimmed by 3 bases and 6 bases, with 12 bases remaining between them. The CDR3 nucleotides read TGTGCCAGCTCACCGGGGGGGGCCGTTCAGCCCCAGCATTTT. Translating it yields CASSPGGAVQPQHF.